A selection of T cell receptor beta chains follows, all from one sample in a study of cytomegalovirus exposure and HLA in healthy donors. Sequencing was performed with immunoSEQ multiplex PCR; in TCRdb, only in-frame clones are kept and a portion is missing. The sample lists about 77,000 clones; around three quarters were seen once. Sequencing was carried out using PBMCs. All receptors come from a man aged 35-49 years in good health and CMV-seronegative. CDR3s include the opening cysteine and the closing phenylalanine or tryptophan. Each record gives: D gene, V gene, clone size, J gene, CDR3 DNA, CDR3 protein. A D gene is named only where the DNA matches it firmly. Expanded clones are given a class, and other clones once, few, many or no size at all.

d_gene: .
v_gene: TRBV6-1
abundance: few
j_gene: TRBJ2-7
CDR3nt: TGTGCCAGCAGTGAAGGAGGAACACTTTACGAGCAGTACTTC
CDR3aa: CASSEGGTLYEQYF

d_gene: .
v_gene: TRBV23-1
abundance: .
j_gene: TRBJ1-2
CDR3nt: TGCGCCAGCATCACGGTCTATGGCTACACCTTC
CDR3aa: CASITVYGYTF

d_gene: .
v_gene: TRBV30
abundance: .
j_gene: TRBJ2-1
CDR3nt: TGTGCCTGGCGGGCCTACAGGGCAGGCTACAATGAGCAGTTCTTC
CDR3aa: CAWRAYRAGYNEQFF

d_gene: TRBD1
v_gene: TRBV7-9
abundance: few
j_gene: TRBJ1-1
CDR3nt: TGTGCCAGCAGCCCCGGGTCAGGGGGCAAGGTTGCTGAAGCTTTCTTT
CDR3aa: CASSPGSGGKVAEAFF

d_gene: .
v_gene: TRBV11-2
abundance: .
j_gene: TRBJ2-7
CDR3nt: TGTGCCAGCAGCTTAGGACTAGAGTACGAGCAGTACTTC
CDR3aa: CASSLGLEYEQYF

d_gene: .
v_gene: TRBV7-9
abundance: .
j_gene: TRBJ2-7
CDR3nt: TGTGCCAGCAGCTTCGAGGCCTCCTACGAGCAGTACTTC
CDR3aa: CASSFEASYEQYF

d_gene: TRBD2
v_gene: TRBV2
abundance: .
j_gene: TRBJ2-7
CDR3nt: TGTGCCAGCACCCCAGAGGCGGGGGGGGTCTCCTACGAGCAGTACTTC
CDR3aa: CASTPEAGGVSYEQYF

d_gene: .
v_gene: TRBV18
abundance: .
j_gene: TRBJ1-5
CDR3nt: TGTGCCAGCTCACCACGGACAGCGAGCAATCAGCCCCAGCATTTT
CDR3aa: CASSPRTASNQPQHF

d_gene: TRBD1
v_gene: TRBV10-2
abundance: .
j_gene: TRBJ1-1
CDR3nt: TGCGCCAGCAGTGAGGACAGGGCCACTGAAGCTTTCTTT
CDR3aa: CASSEDRATEAFF

d_gene: TRBD1
v_gene: TRBV7-6
abundance: .
j_gene: TRBJ2-5
CDR3nt: TGTGCCAGCAGCTTAGCGGGACAGGGAGGGGGGACCCAGTACTTC
CDR3aa: CASSLAGQGGGTQYF

d_gene: .
v_gene: TRBV2
abundance: once
j_gene: TRBJ1-5
CDR3nt: TGTGCCAGCACCCAGCGGACCAATCAGCCCCAGCATTTT
CDR3aa: CASTQRTNQPQHF

d_gene: .
v_gene: TRBV7-3
abundance: .
j_gene: TRBJ2-1
CDR3nt: TGTGCCAGCAGCTTTGGACCGGACAGCTACAATGAGCAGTTCTTC
CDR3aa: CASSFGPDSYNEQFF

d_gene: TRBD1
v_gene: TRBV6-6
abundance: .
j_gene: TRBJ1-2
CDR3nt: TGTGCCAGCAGTTACTCCCTGAGACAGGGGGCAGACGGCTACACCTTC
CDR3aa: CASSYSLRQGADGYTF

d_gene: TRBD1
v_gene: TRBV7-2
abundance: .
j_gene: TRBJ1-5
CDR3nt: TGTGCCAGCAGCTCCCGGAGGACAGGGGGCTTTAGTAATCAGCCCCAGCATTTT
CDR3aa: CASSSRRTGGFSNQPQHF

d_gene: .
v_gene: TRBV6-5
abundance: few
j_gene: TRBJ1-5
CDR3nt: TGTGCCAGCAGCCGTATCAGGGACAATCAGCCCCAGCATTTT
CDR3aa: CASSRIRDNQPQHF

d_gene: .
v_gene: TRBV7-9
abundance: .
j_gene: TRBJ1-2
CDR3nt: TGTGCCAGCAGGGTTTCGGGGGGCAGAAGCTACACCTTC
CDR3aa: CASRVSGGRSYTF

d_gene: .
v_gene: TRBV5-1
abundance: once
j_gene: TRBJ2-7
CDR3nt: TGCGCCAGCAGCTCCTCTCAGGGGCGCTCCTACGAGCAGTACTTC
CDR3aa: CASSSSQGRSYEQYF

d_gene: TRBD1
v_gene: TRBV2
abundance: .
j_gene: TRBJ2-7
CDR3nt: TGTGCCAGTAACCCCGGGACAGGGGTAGGCGAGCAGTACTTC
CDR3aa: CASNPGTGVGEQYF

d_gene: TRBD2
v_gene: TRBV5-8
abundance: .
j_gene: TRBJ2-7
CDR3nt: TGTGCCAGCAGCTTATGGGGGGGTAGCTCCTACGAGCAGTACTTC
CDR3aa: CASSLWGGSSYEQYF

d_gene: TRBD1
v_gene: TRBV7-2
abundance: few
j_gene: TRBJ1-5
CDR3nt: TGTGCCAGCAGCTTAGGGAGGACAGGGGGTAGCAATCAGCCCCAGCATTTT
CDR3aa: CASSLGRTGGSNQPQHF

d_gene: .
v_gene: TRBV4-3
abundance: .
j_gene: TRBJ1-2
CDR3nt: TGCGCCAGCAGCAATACAGCCTTTTCCTACTATGGCTACACCTTC
CDR3aa: CASSNTAFSYYGYTF

d_gene: .
v_gene: TRBV10-3
abundance: .
j_gene: TRBJ1-5
CDR3nt: TGTGCCATCAGTGAGTCAGGGGCAGGCGAGCAGCCCCAGCATTTT
CDR3aa: CAISESGAGEQPQHF

d_gene: TRBD1
v_gene: TRBV6-6
abundance: .
j_gene: TRBJ2-2
CDR3nt: TGTGCCAGCAGTTACCCGTCGACAGGGGCCACCGGGGAGCTGTTTTTT
CDR3aa: CASSYPSTGATGELFF

d_gene: .
v_gene: TRBV28
abundance: .
j_gene: TRBJ1-3
CDR3nt: TGTGCCAGCAGAAGAGGCGAAACTGGAAACACCATATATTTT
CDR3aa: CASRRGETGNTIYF

d_gene: .
v_gene: TRBV2
abundance: .
j_gene: TRBJ1-1
CDR3nt: TGTGCCAGCAGTGAAGAGGCGGGGTGGCTCACTGAAGCTTTCTTT
CDR3aa: CASSEEAGWLTEAFF

d_gene: TRBD1
v_gene: TRBV7-6
abundance: few
j_gene: TRBJ1-1
CDR3nt: TGTGCCAGCAGCTTAGGGGACAGGGTGACTGAAGCTTTCTTT
CDR3aa: CASSLGDRVTEAFF

d_gene: TRBD1
v_gene: TRBV28
abundance: once
j_gene: TRBJ1-2
CDR3nt: TGTGCCAGCATCACCAGGGGGGCGGATGGCTACACCTTC
CDR3aa: CASITRGADGYTF

d_gene: TRBD2
v_gene: TRBV2
abundance: .
j_gene: TRBJ2-3
CDR3nt: TGTGCCAGGGGTCGAGCGGGGACCTCACGATATTTT
CDR3aa: CARGRAGTSRYF

d_gene: .
v_gene: TRBV29-1
abundance: few
j_gene: TRBJ1-3
CDR3nt: TGCAGCGTTGTACAGCTAAACACCATATATTTT
CDR3aa: CSVVQLNTIYF

d_gene: TRBD1
v_gene: TRBV4-1
abundance: few
j_gene: TRBJ1-2
CDR3nt: TGCGCCAGCAGCCAAGGGGCGGGACAGGGGGCCCGGGGCTACACCTTC
CDR3aa: CASSQGAGQGARGYTF

d_gene: .
v_gene: TRBV6-1
abundance: once
j_gene: TRBJ1-2
CDR3nt: TGTGCCAGCAGTGTCGGGCGGGGTGGCTACACCTTC
CDR3aa: CASSVGRGGYTF

d_gene: TRBD1
v_gene: TRBV7-8
abundance: .
j_gene: TRBJ2-7
CDR3nt: TGTGCCAGCAGCTCACAACAGGGGGCTTTTGACGAGCAGTACTTC
CDR3aa: CASSSQQGAFDEQYF

d_gene: TRBD1
v_gene: TRBV6-4
abundance: once
j_gene: TRBJ1-1
CDR3nt: TGTGCCAGCAGGGGGACAGGGGGTCGGGCTTTCTTT
CDR3aa: CASRGTGGRAFF

d_gene: .
v_gene: TRBV5-1
abundance: .
j_gene: TRBJ2-3
CDR3nt: TGCGCCAGCAGCTTGGGGCCTACGCAGTATTTT
CDR3aa: CASSLGPTQYF

d_gene: .
v_gene: TRBV29-1
abundance: .
j_gene: TRBJ2-3
CDR3nt: TGCAGCGCGACTATCGGAGATACGCAGTATTTT
CDR3aa: CSATIGDTQYF

d_gene: TRBD1
v_gene: TRBV5-1
abundance: .
j_gene: TRBJ1-1
CDR3nt: TGCGCCAGCAGCTTCTCGGGAGCCGGGACAGGGGTTACTGAAGCTTTCTTT
CDR3aa: CASSFSGAGTGVTEAFF

d_gene: TRBD1
v_gene: TRBV2
abundance: .
j_gene: TRBJ1-5
CDR3nt: TGTGCCAGCAGTGAAAAGACAGGGGGCCAGCCCCAGCATTTT
CDR3aa: CASSEKTGGQPQHF

d_gene: TRBD1
v_gene: TRBV5-1
abundance: .
j_gene: TRBJ1-1
CDR3nt: TGCGCCAGCAGCTTTGACAGGGAGGACACTGAAGCTTTCTTT
CDR3aa: CASSFDREDTEAFF

d_gene: TRBD1
v_gene: TRBV6-1
abundance: .
j_gene: TRBJ2-5
CDR3nt: TGTGCCAGCACCAACGCCGACAGGGCTCTACGGACCCAGTACTTC
CDR3aa: CASTNADRALRTQYF

d_gene: TRBD2
v_gene: TRBV19
abundance: .
j_gene: TRBJ2-4
CDR3nt: TGTGCCAGCGGGAGGCCTGGGCAGAGCAAAAACATTCAGTACTTC
CDR3aa: CASGRPGQSKNIQYF

d_gene: .
v_gene: TRBV7-3
abundance: .
j_gene: TRBJ2-3
CDR3nt: TGTGCCTCGGGGAACACAGATACGCAGTATTTT
CDR3aa: CASGNTDTQYF

d_gene: .
v_gene: TRBV10-3
abundance: .
j_gene: TRBJ1-5
CDR3nt: TGTGCCATCAGTGAAGAGGGTCTTGGGCAGCCCCAGCATTTT
CDR3aa: CAISEEGLGQPQHF

d_gene: TRBD1
v_gene: TRBV6-1
abundance: .
j_gene: TRBJ1-6
CDR3nt: TGTGCCAGCAGTGTCCGGACAGGGTATAATTCACCCCTCCACTTT
CDR3aa: CASSVRTGYNSPLHF

d_gene: .
v_gene: TRBV5-1
abundance: .
j_gene: TRBJ1-6
CDR3nt: TGCGCCAGCAGCTTGGGAACATCCCTTTATAATTCACCCCTCCACTTT
CDR3aa: CASSLGTSLYNSPLHF

d_gene: TRBD1
v_gene: TRBV28
abundance: .
j_gene: TRBJ1-5
CDR3nt: TGTGCCAGCAGTTTAGGCAGGGGGCTAAAACAGCCCCAGCATTTT
CDR3aa: CASSLGRGLKQPQHF

d_gene: .
v_gene: TRBV29-1
abundance: once
j_gene: TRBJ1-2
CDR3nt: TGCAGCGTCATGGGGCGGTGGAACGCCGTCAACTATGGCTACACCTTC
CDR3aa: CSVMGRWNAVNYGYTF

d_gene: TRBD1
v_gene: TRBV7-3
abundance: .
j_gene: TRBJ2-2
CDR3nt: TGTGCCAGCAGCTTCGAACCCGGGCGAGGACAGGTTCCCGGGGAGCTGTTTTTT
CDR3aa: CASSFEPGRGQVPGELFF

d_gene: .
v_gene: TRBV7-2
abundance: once
j_gene: TRBJ2-7
CDR3nt: TGTGCCAGCAGCGGCGGGGGCTCCAGCTCCTACGAGCAGTACTTC
CDR3aa: CASSGGGSSSYEQYF

d_gene: .
v_gene: TRBV7-8
abundance: few
j_gene: TRBJ1-1
CDR3nt: TGTGCCAGCAGCCCAGGACAGACACCTCTCACTGAAGCTTTCTTT
CDR3aa: CASSPGQTPLTEAFF

d_gene: TRBD1
v_gene: TRBV10-3
abundance: once
j_gene: TRBJ1-2
CDR3nt: TGTGCCATCAGTGAGTCTGGACAGGGGGCTGGTGGCTACACCTTC
CDR3aa: CAISESGQGAGGYTF

d_gene: .
v_gene: TRBV7-7
abundance: few
j_gene: TRBJ1-1
CDR3nt: TGTGCTAGCAGCTTAGGGCAAAACACTGAAGCTTTCTTT
CDR3aa: CASSLGQNTEAFF

d_gene: .
v_gene: TRBV7-3
abundance: .
j_gene: TRBJ1-2
CDR3nt: TGTGCCAGCAGCTTAAACAGGGCCTATGGCTACACCTTC
CDR3aa: CASSLNRAYGYTF

d_gene: .
v_gene: TRBV5-1
abundance: .
j_gene: TRBJ2-1
CDR3nt: TGCGCCAGCAGCTTTAACAGGGACGTGGGGGAGCAGTTCTTC
CDR3aa: CASSFNRDVGEQFF

d_gene: TRBD1
v_gene: TRBV18
abundance: .
j_gene: TRBJ2-1
CDR3nt: TGTGCCAGCGACCGGGACAGGGTAGTCAGTGAGCAGTTCTTC
CDR3aa: CASDRDRVVSEQFF